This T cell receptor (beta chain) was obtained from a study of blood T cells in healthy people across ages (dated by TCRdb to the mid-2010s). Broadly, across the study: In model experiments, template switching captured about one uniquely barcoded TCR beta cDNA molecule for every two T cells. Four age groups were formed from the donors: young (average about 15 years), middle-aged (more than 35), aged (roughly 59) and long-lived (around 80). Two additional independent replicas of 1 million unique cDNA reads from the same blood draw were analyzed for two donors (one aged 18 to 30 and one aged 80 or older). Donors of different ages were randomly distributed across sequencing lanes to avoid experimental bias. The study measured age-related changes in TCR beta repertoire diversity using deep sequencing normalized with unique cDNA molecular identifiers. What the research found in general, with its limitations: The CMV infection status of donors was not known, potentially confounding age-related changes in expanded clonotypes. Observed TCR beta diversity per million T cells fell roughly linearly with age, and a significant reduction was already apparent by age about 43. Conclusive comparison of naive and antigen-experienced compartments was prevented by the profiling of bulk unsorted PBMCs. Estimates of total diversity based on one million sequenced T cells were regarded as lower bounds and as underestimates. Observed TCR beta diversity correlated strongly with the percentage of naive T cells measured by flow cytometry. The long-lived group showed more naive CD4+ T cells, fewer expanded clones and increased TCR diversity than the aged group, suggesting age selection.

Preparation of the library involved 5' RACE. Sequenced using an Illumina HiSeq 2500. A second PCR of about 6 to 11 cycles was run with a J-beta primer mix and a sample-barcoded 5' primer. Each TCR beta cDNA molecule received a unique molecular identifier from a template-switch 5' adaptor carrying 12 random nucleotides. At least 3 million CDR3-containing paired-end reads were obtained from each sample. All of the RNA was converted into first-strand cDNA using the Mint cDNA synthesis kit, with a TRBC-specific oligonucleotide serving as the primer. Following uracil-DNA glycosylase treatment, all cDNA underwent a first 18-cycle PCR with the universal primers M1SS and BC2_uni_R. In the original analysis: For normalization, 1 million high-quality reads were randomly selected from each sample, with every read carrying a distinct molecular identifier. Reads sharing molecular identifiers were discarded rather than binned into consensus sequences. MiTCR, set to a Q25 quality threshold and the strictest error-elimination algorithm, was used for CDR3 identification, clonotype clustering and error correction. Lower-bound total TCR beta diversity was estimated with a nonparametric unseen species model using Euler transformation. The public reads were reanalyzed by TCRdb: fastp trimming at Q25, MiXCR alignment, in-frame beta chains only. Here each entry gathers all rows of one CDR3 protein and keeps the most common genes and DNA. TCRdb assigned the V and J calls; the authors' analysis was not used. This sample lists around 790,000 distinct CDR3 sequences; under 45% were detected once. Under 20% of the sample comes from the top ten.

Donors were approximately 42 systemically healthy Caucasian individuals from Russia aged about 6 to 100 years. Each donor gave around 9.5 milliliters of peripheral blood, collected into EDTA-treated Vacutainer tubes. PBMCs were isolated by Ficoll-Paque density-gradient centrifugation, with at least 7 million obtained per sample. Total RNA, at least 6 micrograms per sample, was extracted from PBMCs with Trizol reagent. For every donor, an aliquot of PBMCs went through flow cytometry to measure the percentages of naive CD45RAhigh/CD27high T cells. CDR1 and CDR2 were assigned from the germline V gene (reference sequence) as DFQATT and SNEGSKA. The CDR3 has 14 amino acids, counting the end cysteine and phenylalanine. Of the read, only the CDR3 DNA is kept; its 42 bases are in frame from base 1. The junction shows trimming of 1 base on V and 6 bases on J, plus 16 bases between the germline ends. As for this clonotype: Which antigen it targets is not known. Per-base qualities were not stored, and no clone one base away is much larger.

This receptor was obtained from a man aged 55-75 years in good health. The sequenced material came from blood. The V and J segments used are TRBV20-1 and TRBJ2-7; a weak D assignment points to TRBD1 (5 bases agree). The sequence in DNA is TGCAGTGCTAGAGTCGTTCAGGGTAGCCGCGAGCAGTACTTC. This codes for CSARVVQGSREQYF.